This paragraph covers one T cell receptor beta chain sequence. The data derive from a study of blood T cell repertoires in COVID-19. Study as a whole: The United States, Italy and Spain provided the acute and convalescent COVID-19 samples. Nucleic acid was either cDNA or gDNA, and it came from T cells, B-cell-depleted T cells, or PBMCs.

One Seattle source followed patients from active infection through their disease course. In the authors' workflow: Estimation of nucleated cell counts relied on the amplification of reference gene primers. Assay: immunoSEQ multiplex PCR; the TCRdb copy retains only in-frame clones and omits some. The V and J calls and clone size are taken from that table; D and trimming were inferred from the DNA. The sample lists fewer than 60,000 clones, 75% to 85% occurring once. What was sequenced was peripheral blood. This receptor was identified in a man aged 55-75 years with COVID-19, enrolled during active disease.

CDR3 sequence reads: CASSLAGGGGYNEQFF. The DNA of the CDR3 is TGTGCCAGCAGCCTTGCAGGAGGGGGGGGATACAATGAGCAGTTCTTC. The genes are TRBV3-1 (or the pseudogene TRBV3-2) and TRBJ2-1; weak D call: TRBD2 (7 bases). This CDR3 spans 16 amino acids. With 4 bases removed from V and 4 bases from J, the gap between germline ends came to 17 bases. CDR1 is LGHDT, CDR2 YNNKEL, per germline (reference sequence).